The T cell receptor (beta chain) described here comes from a study of shared clonotypes between healthy human individuals. The assay was immunoSEQ multiplex PCR, and TCRdb's table has in-frame clones only and misses some. The table has around 1.6 million clones, 95% to 99% seen once. This TCR came from a man aged 30 to 39 in good health. The sample taken for sequencing was naive CD4+ T cells sorted from blood. Regarding subset: CD45RA+ positively selected.

For the CDR3, the DNA is TGCGCCAGCAGCCTTCACGGACCCGCAAACACCGGGGAGCTGTTTTTT. Protein product: CASSLHGPANTGELFF. This chain connects TRBV5-1 to TRBJ2-2; no reliable D call. The germline V and J ends were trimmed by 4 bases and 2 bases, with 15 bases remaining between them. The CDR3 is 16 amino acids. The germline CDR1 and CDR2 sequences are SGHRS and YFSETQ.